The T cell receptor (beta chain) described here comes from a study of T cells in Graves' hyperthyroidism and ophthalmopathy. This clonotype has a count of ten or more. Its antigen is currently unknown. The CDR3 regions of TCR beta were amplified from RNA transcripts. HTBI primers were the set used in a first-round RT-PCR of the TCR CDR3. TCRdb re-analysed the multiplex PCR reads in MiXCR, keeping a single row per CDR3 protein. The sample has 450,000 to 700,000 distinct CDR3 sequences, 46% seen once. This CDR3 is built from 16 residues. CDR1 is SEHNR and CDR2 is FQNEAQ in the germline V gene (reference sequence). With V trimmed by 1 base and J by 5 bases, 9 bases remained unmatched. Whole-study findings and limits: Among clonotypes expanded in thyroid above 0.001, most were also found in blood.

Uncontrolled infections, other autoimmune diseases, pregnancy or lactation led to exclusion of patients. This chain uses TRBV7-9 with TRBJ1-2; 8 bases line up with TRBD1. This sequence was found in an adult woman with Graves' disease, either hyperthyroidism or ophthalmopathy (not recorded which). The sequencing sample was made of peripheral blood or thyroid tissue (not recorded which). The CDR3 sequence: CASSLGIAGGRYGYTF. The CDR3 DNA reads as TGTGCCAGCAGCTTAGGAATAGCAGGGGGCCGGTATGGCTACACCTTC.